Each of the 32 T cell receptor beta chains below was sequenced from the same sample in a study of T cell repertoires in cytomegalovirus infection. Antigens of these TCRs are unknown. From the reads, TCRdb called clonotypes with MiXCR, one entry per CDR3 protein. This sample has around 900,000 distinct CDR3 sequences; approximately 31% occur once, and the top ten carry about 14%. The material sequenced was cultured CD8+ T cells from PBMCs, taken from culture after CMV antigen stimulation. The receptor set was obtained from a human donor in good health (CMV status not recorded). Some clones in this sample may be carry-over from other donors' samples.

This rearrangement joins TRBV28 to TRBJ1-1; D remains ambiguous. The CDR3 spans 14 residues. Germline CDR1 is MDHEN and CDR2 is SYDVKM. V lost 2 bases to trimming and J lost 3 bases, with 10 bases between them. The CDR3, as DNA: TGTGCCAGCAGTTTAGCTATCTCGTACACTGAAGCTTTCTTT. Translating it yields CASSLAISYTEAFF.

This chain joins TRBV2 and TRBJ2-1, with 8 bases that match TRBD1. The CDR3 length is 15 residues. J was trimmed by 4 bases and V by 4 bases; bases with no gene match: 6. Germline CDR1 SNHLY, CDR2 FYNNEI. DNA for the CDR3: TGTGCCAGCAGTGGGGGACAGGCTGCTTACAATGAGCAGTTCTTC. It specifies CASSGGQAAYNEQFF. The full variable domain, its missing parts supplied by reference TRBV2 and TRBJ2-1, is EPEVTQTPSHQVTQMGQEVILRCVPISNHLYFYWYRQILGQKVEFLVSFYNNEISEKSEIFDDQFSVERPDGSNFTLKIRSTKLEDSAMYFCASSGGQAAYNEQFFGPGTRLTVL.

The CDR3 here is CASSEGTGGASKNIQYF. CDR3 nucleotide sequence: TGTGCCAGCAGTGAAGGGACAGGGGGCGCGTCCAAAAACATTCAGTACTTC. The chain is built from TRBV6-1 and TRBJ2-4, with 11 bases matching TRBD1. The CDR3 has 17 amino acids. J lost 2 bases, V lost 1 base, and 4 bases had no gene match. The germline V gene has CDR1 MNHNS and CDR2 SASEGT.

This clonotype was seen a few times. The chain uses TRBV4-2 and TRBJ2-2, with 8 positions matching TRBD2. V trimming: 1 base; J trimming: 4 bases; junction bases outside the gene matches: 11. This CDR3 is 18 amino acids long. Per the germline V gene, CDR1 is LGHNA and CDR2 is YNFKEQ. The CDR3 loop reads CASSQGHQRGRVTGELFF. In DNA, the CDR3 is TGTGCCAGCAGCCAAGGTCACCAGCGGGGGCGGGTCACCGGGGAGCTGTTTTTT.

There are a few counts of this clonotype. The chain employs TRBV6-5 and TRBJ2-5; TRBD2 aligns across 9 bases. The CDR3 sequence is 14 residues long. Per germline, CDR1 MNHEY and CDR2 SVGAGI. Trimming cost V 3 bases and J 5 bases; bases outside gene matches: 4. The CDR3 here is CASSYNSGGETQYF. DNA for the CDR3: TGTGCCAGCAGTTATAATAGCGGGGGCGAGACCCAGTACTTC.

V gene TRBV15 combines with J gene TRBJ2-2, with D possibly TRBD1 on 6 matching bases. The CDR3 spans 17 residues. V was clipped by 2 bases and J by 7 bases, with 20 bases between them. Germline V gene lookup returns CDR1 LNHNV and CDR2 YYDKDF (reference sequence). The CDR3 reads CATSRKRTGFFGGELFF. CDR3 coding DNA: TGTGCCACCAGCAGAAAAAGAACAGGGTTTTTTGGCGGGGAGCTGTTTTTT.

The sample holds a few counts of this clonotype. The rearrangement joins TRBV7-6 to TRBJ2-5; the D gene is possibly TRBD2 (6 bases). CDR1 is SGHVS, CDR2 FNYEAQ, per germline. This CDR3 is 14 amino acids long. Trimming took off 5 bases at V and 7 bases at J, with 17 bases between the two ends. CDR3 DNA sequence: TGTGCCAGCAGCACCGGGACTCCGGAGTGGACCCAGTACTTC. This translates into CASSTGTPEWTQYF.

V usage is TRBV6-5 and J usage is TRBJ1-5; D not certain. Germline CDR1 is MNHEY and CDR2 is SVGAGI. This CDR3 is built from 17 residues. Trimming left V 1 base short and J 4 bases short, with 17 bases between. The CDR3 sequence: CASSYFSGVRGNQPQHF. For the CDR3, the DNA is TGTGCCAGCAGTTACTTCTCCGGGGTGAGAGGGAATCAGCCCCAGCATTTT.

The V gene is TRBV5-4, the J gene TRBJ2-5, with D possibly TRBD2 on 6 matching bases. V was shortened by 3 bases and J by 4 bases, with 16 bases between the two germline ends. Germline CDR1 is SGHNT and CDR2 is YYREEE (reference sequence). CDR3 length equals 15 residues. CDR3 amino acids: CASSSSTAGRETQYF. The CDR3 DNA sequence: TGTGCCAGCAGCTCCTCCACGGCGGGGCGAGAGACCCAGTACTTC. The full variable domain, rest sourced from reference TRBV5-4 and TRBJ2-5, is ETGVTQSPTHLIKTRGQQVTLRCSSQSGHNTVSWYQQALGQGPQFIFQYYREEENGRGNFPPRFSGLQFPNYSSELNVNALELDDSALYLCASSSSTAGRETQYFGPGTRLLVL.

This clonotype was detected only a few times. The rearrangement links TRBV7-9 to TRBJ2-2, with TRBD1 as a possible D gene (6 bases). The CDR3 runs to 14 residues. The V gene lost 4 bases and the J gene lost 5 bases, with 11 bases spanning the gap. Germline CDR1 and CDR2: SEHNR and FQNEAQ (reference sequence). Here the CDR3 reads CASSSTGVTGELFF. The CDR3 region has the DNA TGTGCCAGCAGCTCGACAGGCGTGACCGGGGAGCTGTTTTTT.

The J gene is TRBJ2-1, the V gene TRBV6-2 or TRBV6-3; no definite D call. Germline V gene sequence: CDR1 MNHEY, CDR2 SVGEGT. The CDR3 is 12 residues long. The ends were cut back, 2 bases at V and 6 bases at J, with 5 bases in the middle. The CDR3 region has the DNA TGTGCCAGCAGTTACCCCAGCAATGAGCAGTTCTTC. It specifies CASSYPSNEQFF.

The V call is TRBV4-3, the J call TRBJ2-1; no reliable D call. Germline CDR1 LGHNA, CDR2 YSLEER. This CDR3 spans 15 amino acids. V gave up 0 bases and J gave up 6 bases, with 12 bases separating them. The CDR3 bases are TGCGCCAGCAGCCAAGATAGGTCCACGGGCAATGAGCAGTTCTTC. The encoded protein is CASSQDRSTGNEQFF.

This clonotype was seen a few times. V gene TRBV7-9 combines with J gene TRBJ2-6; maybe TRBD1 (5 bases). Trimming left V 5 bases short and J 0 bases short, with 17 bases between. This CDR3 spans 18 amino acids. The germline V gene encodes CDR1 SEHNR and CDR2 FQNEAQ (reference sequence). This CDR3 reads CASSPGAGFDSGANVLTF. The CDR3, as DNA: TGTGCCAGCAGCCCTGGGGCAGGGTTCGACTCTGGGGCCAACGTCCTGACTTTC.

The chain joins TRBV20-1 to TRBJ2-2; the D is unclear. V was trimmed by 4 bases and J by 8 bases, leaving 20 bases between them. From germline, CDR1 is DFQATT and CDR2 SNEGSKA (reference sequence). The CDR3 covers 15 residues. As DNA, the CDR3 is TGCAGTGCTAACTCTCAGGAGAATTCACGGGGGGAGCTGTTTTTT. Its protein is CSANSQENSRGELFF.

The V and J genes are TRBV6-1 and TRBJ2-3; 7 positions agree with TRBD1. CDR1 MNHNS and CDR2 SASEGT come from the germline V gene. Germline trimming cut 0 bases from V and 0 bases from J; bases unmatched to any gene: 15. CDR3 length: 20 residues. DNA of the CDR3: TGTGCCAGCAGTGAAGCGGGGAGTTTAGGGGGCCCTCCTAGCACAGATACGCAGTATTTT. Encoded protein: CASSEAGSLGGPPSTDTQYF.

This clonotype has just a few counts. The J gene is TRBJ1-2, the V gene TRBV5-6; possible D gene TRBD1, 6 bases. This CDR3 is 13 amino acids long. V was trimmed by 4 bases and J by 4 bases, leaving 11 bases between them. The germline CDR1 and CDR2 sequences are SGHDT and YYEEEE. CDR3 region: CASSPGASYGYTF. CDR3 nucleotides: TGTGCCAGCAGCCCGGGGGCTTCCTATGGCTACACCTTC.

This clonotype was detected only a few times. The V and J genes are TRBV7-6 and TRBJ2-1; TRBD2 agrees at 7 bases. Germline values: CDR1 SGHVS, CDR2 FNYEAQ. The CDR3 is 15 amino acids. With 2 bases clipped from V and 5 bases from J, the junction kept 6 bases outside the gene matches. The CDR3 coding sequence is TGTGCCAGCAGCTTACCGGGACTACGAGACAATGAGCAGTTCTTC. This translates into CASSLPGLRDNEQFF.

There are a few counts of this clonotype. The rearrangement uses TRBV6-2 or TRBV6-3 and TRBJ2-1; possibly TRBD1 for D (6 bases). V gave up 6 bases and J gave up 6 bases, with 21 bases separating them. Germline V gene sequence: CDR1 MNHEY, CDR2 SVGEGT. The CDR3 has 16 amino acids. CDR3 region: CASRPPDRPLSNEQFF. CDR3 coding DNA: TGTGCCAGCAGACCCCCCGACAGGCCCCTCTCCAATGAGCAGTTCTTC.

Concerning this clonotype: The junction shows a germline mismatch at one end, possibly a read error. V gene TRBV19 combines with J gene TRBJ2-2; D possibly uses TRBD1 or TRBD2 (5 bases each). CDR1 and CDR2 from the germline V gene are LNHDA and SQIVND (reference sequence). The CDR3 has 13 residues. The CDR3 spells CVSSRDNTGELFF. CDR3 coding DNA: TGTGTCAGTAGTAGGGACAACACCGGGGAGCTGTTTTTT.

The chain employs TRBV12-3 or TRBV12-4 and TRBJ2-7; D not certain. V lost 7 bases to trimming and J lost 9 bases, with 16 bases between them. The CDR3 totals 12 residues. Here the CDR3 DNA reads TGTGCCAGCACTTACCCCCTTTGGGGGCAGTACGTC. Its protein is CASTYPLWGQYV.

A few counts support this clonotype. The V and J genes are TRBV24-1 and TRBJ2-1, with D unresolved. The CDR3 contains 15 residues. Germline loops: CDR1 KGHDR, CDR2 SFDVKD. The V end lost 0 bases, the J end lost 0 bases, and 5 bases lay between the germline ends. CDR3 loop: CATSDLTASYNEQFF. The CDR3 coding sequence is TGTGCCACCAGTGATTTGACTGCCTCCTACAATGAGCAGTTCTTC.

This chain connects TRBV12-3 or TRBV12-4 to TRBJ1-3, with 7 nucleotides matching TRBD1. Trimming took 6 bases from V and 9 from J; bases not matched to a gene: 2. The CDR3 runs to 11 residues. The CDR3 DNA is TGTGCCAGCAGCCGGACAGGCACCATATATTTT. This translates into CASSRTGTIYF.

The chain couples TRBV10-3 to TRBJ2-1; weak D call: TRBD2 (5 bases). CDR1 is ENHRY, CDR2 SYGVKD, per germline. Trimming shortened V by 5 bases and J by 8 bases, and 10 bases separated the two germline ends. The CDR3 is 12 amino acids. The CDR3 sequence is CAISLLGYEQFF. DNA of the CDR3: TGTGCCATCAGTTTACTAGGCTATGAGCAGTTCTTC.

The chain couples TRBV28 to TRBJ1-2; D ambiguous. Germline loops: CDR1 MDHEN, CDR2 SYDVKM. V lost 6 bases to trimming and J lost 6 bases, with 17 bases between them. The CDR3 has 14 amino acids. The CDR3 reads CASSPSRRGDGYTF. Here the CDR3 DNA reads TGTGCCAGCAGCCCCTCACGGCGTGGAGATGGCTACACCTTC.

The genes are TRBV4-2 and TRBJ2-7; D tentatively fits TRBD1 or TRBD2 (5 bases each). This CDR3 has 14 amino acids. In germline, CDR1 is LGHNA, CDR2 YNFKEQ. With 4 bases removed from V and 3 bases from J, the gap between germline ends came to 13 bases. CDR3 nucleotide sequence: TGTGCCAGCAGCCGTGAGGGGCAGGTCTACGAGCAGTACTTC. Its protein is CASSREGQVYEQYF.

This sequence joins TRBV28 and TRBJ2-7; perhaps TRBD1 as D (6 bases). CDR1 and CDR2 from the germline V gene are MDHEN and SYDVKM. The CDR3 runs to 13 residues. V dropped 5 bases and J dropped 1 base, with 9 bases sitting between them. In DNA form, the CDR3 reads TGTGCCAGCAGTATCGACAGGTCCTACGAGCAGTACGTC. Encoded protein: CASSIDRSYEQYV.

This clonotype was counted once. The genes are TRBV12-5 and TRBJ1-2; tentatively, D is TRBD1 (5 bases). The CDR3 is made up of 15 amino acids. Germline CDR1 reads LGHNT; CDR2 reads FRNRAP. V lost 6 bases, J lost 4 bases, and 18 bases lay in between. The CDR3 protein is CASGPGREKFYGYTF. In nucleotides, the CDR3 is TGTGCTAGTGGCCCGGGCAGGGAGAAATTCTATGGCTACACCTTC.

The rearrangement joins TRBV15 to TRBJ2-5, with D uncertain. CDR1 is LNHNV, CDR2 YYDKDF, per germline (reference sequence). The CDR3 runs 12 residues. Trimming left V 4 bases short and J 7 bases short, with 10 bases between. This CDR3 is CATSTPEGTQYF. The CDR3 bases are TGTGCCACCAGCACTCCCGAAGGGACCCAGTACTTC.

The table lists this clonotype with many counts. The genes are TRBV7-2 and TRBJ2-5; maybe TRBD2 (5 bases). From germline, CDR1 is SGHTA and CDR2 FQGNSA. CDR3 size: 13 residues. The V end lost 1 base, the J end lost 4 bases, and 7 bases lay between the germline ends. The CDR3 loop is CASSLDLAETQYF. In DNA form, the CDR3 reads TGTGCCAGCAGCTTAGACCTAGCAGAGACCCAGTACTTC.

Only a few counts were recorded for this clonotype. The chain combines TRBV7-9 with TRBJ2-3; no firm D call. The CDR3 has 15 amino acids. Germline-derived CDR1 and CDR2 are SEHNR and FQNEAQ (reference sequence). Trimming pared 4 bases from V and 1 base from J, leaving 12 bases between. The chain's CDR3 is CASSSRTDGTDTQYF. The CDR3 DNA reads as TGTGCCAGCAGCTCACGCACCGACGGCACAGATACGCAGTATTTT.

The rearrangement links TRBV2 to TRBJ1-5, with TRBD1 matching over 8 bases. The CDR3 is made up of 15 amino acids. The V and J ends lost 5 bases and 4 bases, in that order; junction bases with no gene match: 7. The germline CDR1 and CDR2 sequences are SNHLY and FYNNEI. The chain's CDR3 is CASSPWDRSNQPQHF. CDR3 bases: TGTGCCAGCAGTCCATGGGACAGGTCAAATCAGCCCCAGCATTTT.

This clonotype was observed a handful of times. The chain joins TRBV10-3 to TRBJ2-1; TRBD2 matches 7 bases. There are 15 residues in the CDR3. V lost 2 bases and J lost 8; bases outside the gene matches: 9. Germline-derived CDR1 and CDR2 are ENHRY and SYGVKD. This chain's CDR3 is CAISEVGEGLHEQFF. The CDR3 DNA follows: TGTGCCATCAGTGAGGTTGGGGAGGGCCTCCATGAGCAGTTCTTC.